These T cell receptor beta chains were read from a single sample in a study of preoperative IRX-2 immunotherapy in early breast cancer. Sequenced by immunoSEQ multiplex PCR; TCRdb stores in-frame clones only, minus some. The profile shows around 22,000 clones, roughly 89% of them singletons. The sequencing used tumor tissue, collected after IRX-2 immunotherapy. The source is a human donor with breast cancer. Both conserved end residues are part of each CDR3. Each record gives: D gene, J gene, clone size, V gene, CDR3 DNA, CDR3 protein. D genes are given only for firm matches. Only some rows state a clone size, as once, few, many or a class for expanded clones.

D gene: .
J gene: TRBJ1-1
clone size: .
V gene: TRBV18
CDR3 DNA: TGTGCCAGCTCACCAAATACAGGGCTGATGAACACTGAAGCTTTCTTT
CDR3 protein: CASSPNTGLMNTEAFF

D gene: TRBD1
J gene: TRBJ1-5
clone size: .
V gene: TRBV5-4
CDR3 DNA: TGTGCCAGCAGCTCAGGGGGAGGGCAGCCCCAGCATTTT
CDR3 protein: CASSSGGGQPQHF

D gene: .
J gene: TRBJ1-1
clone size: .
V gene: TRBV6-5
CDR3 DNA: TGTGCCAGCAGTTACTTGGGGATCTCACTCACTGAAGCTTTCTTT
CDR3 protein: CASSYLGISLTEAFF

D gene: .
J gene: TRBJ2-5
clone size: .
V gene: TRBV6-1
CDR3 DNA: TGTGCCAGCAGGGATACTCAGGGCCAAGAGACCCAGTACTTC
CDR3 protein: CASRDTQGQETQYF

D gene: .
J gene: TRBJ1-2
clone size: .
V gene: TRBV27
CDR3 DNA: TGTGCCAGCAGTTTTGTGGGGGCCGGGTATGGCTACACCTTC
CDR3 protein: CASSFVGAGYGYTF

D gene: .
J gene: TRBJ1-5
clone size: .
V gene: TRBV28
CDR3 DNA: TGTGCCATTCTGACCGGGACACGGACCCTTTTACTAAATCAGCCCCAGCATTTT
CDR3 protein: CAILTGTRTLLLNQPQHF

D gene: TRBD2
J gene: TRBJ2-7
clone size: .
V gene: TRBV7-9
CDR3 DNA: TGTGCCAGCAGCCCAACCGCCGGGGGGTACGAGCAGTACTTC
CDR3 protein: CASSPTAGGYEQYF

D gene: TRBD2
J gene: TRBJ2-3
clone size: .
V gene: TRBV2
CDR3 DNA: TGTGCCAGCAGTGCTAGCGGGGGGTCAGATACGCAGTATTTT
CDR3 protein: CASSASGGSDTQYF

D gene: .
J gene: TRBJ2-2
clone size: .
V gene: TRBV7-2
CDR3 DNA: TGTGCCAGCAGCTCCGGGTTTCTGAACACCGGGGAGCTGTTTTTT
CDR3 protein: CASSSGFLNTGELFF

D gene: .
J gene: TRBJ2-7
clone size: .
V gene: TRBV7-3
CDR3 DNA: TGTGCCAGCAGCCCGGGATGGACTGGGGAAGGAGAGCAGTACTTC
CDR3 protein: CASSPGWTGEGEQYF

D gene: .
J gene: TRBJ1-1
clone size: few
V gene: TRBV13
CDR3 DNA: TGTGCCAGCAGAAACCCGACAGGTGAAGCTTTCTTT
CDR3 protein: CASRNPTGEAFF

D gene: TRBD2
J gene: TRBJ2-3
clone size: .
V gene: TRBV12-5
CDR3 DNA: TGTGCTAGTGGCCCCGTCCGCGGGGGAAACACAGATACGCAGTATTTT
CDR3 protein: CASGPVRGGNTDTQYF

D gene: TRBD1
J gene: TRBJ2-3
clone size: .
V gene: TRBV29-1
CDR3 DNA: TGCAGCGTTGGGGGACAGGGGCACACAGATACGCAGTATTTT
CDR3 protein: CSVGGQGHTDTQYF

D gene: .
J gene: TRBJ1-5
clone size: .
V gene: TRBV28
CDR3 DNA: TGTGCCAGCAGTTTAAGTTCAGGGAATCAGCCCCAGCATTTT
CDR3 protein: CASSLSSGNQPQHF

D gene: .
J gene: TRBJ1-2
clone size: .
V gene: TRBV5-1
CDR3 DNA: TGCGTCAGCAGCTCGGAGACAGCCTCCTATGGCTACACCTTC
CDR3 protein: CVSSSETASYGYTF

D gene: .
J gene: TRBJ1-1
clone size: .
V gene: TRBV7-9
CDR3 DNA: TGTGCCAGCAGCTTATTACAAAACACTGAAGCTTTCTTT
CDR3 protein: CASSLLQNTEAFF

D gene: TRBD2
J gene: TRBJ2-5
clone size: .
V gene: TRBV4-1
CDR3 DNA: TGCGCCAGCAGCCAAGCGCGGACTAGCGGAGTTCAAGAGACCCAGTACTTC
CDR3 protein: CASSQARTSGVQETQYF

D gene: .
J gene: TRBJ1-3
clone size: .
V gene: TRBV6-6
CDR3 DNA: TGTGCCAGCAGTCATCAGGGTCACGTTTCTGGAAACACCATATATTTT
CDR3 protein: CASSHQGHVSGNTIYF

D gene: .
J gene: TRBJ1-5
clone size: .
V gene: TRBV5-6
CDR3 DNA: TGTGCCAGCAGCTCGGGACCCACTAATCAGCCCCAGCATTTT
CDR3 protein: CASSSGPTNQPQHF

D gene: .
J gene: TRBJ1-1
clone size: .
V gene: TRBV6-5
CDR3 DNA: TGTGCCAGCAGTTACTCTATCAGGCAGGGGTACACTGAAGCTTTCTTT
CDR3 protein: CASSYSIRQGYTEAFF

D gene: .
J gene: TRBJ1-2
clone size: .
V gene: TRBV21-1
CDR3 DNA: TGTGCCAGCAGCAAGACCGGACAGGGGGTATTACCTAACTATGGCTACACCTTC
CDR3 protein: CASSKTGQGVLPNYGYTF

D gene: TRBD1
J gene: TRBJ1-4
clone size: .
V gene: TRBV6-1
CDR3 DNA: TGTGCCAGCAGAGACCCGGGACAGGGAGATGAAAAACTGTTTTTT
CDR3 protein: CASRDPGQGDEKLFF

D gene: TRBD1
J gene: TRBJ2-6
clone size: .
V gene: TRBV27
CDR3 DNA: TGTGCCAGCAGTTTGAACAGGGGGCTGGCTGGGGCCAACGTCCTGACTTTC
CDR3 protein: CASSLNRGLAGANVLTF

D gene: TRBD1
J gene: TRBJ2-7
clone size: .
V gene: TRBV11-2
CDR3 DNA: TGTGCCAGCAGCTTCGACAGGGGGCCTTACGAGCAGTACTTC
CDR3 protein: CASSFDRGPYEQYF

D gene: .
J gene: TRBJ2-4
clone size: .
V gene: TRBV5-1
CDR3 DNA: TGCGCCAGCAGCTTGGGCGGTTCAAACATTCAGTACTTC
CDR3 protein: CASSLGGSNIQYF

D gene: TRBD1
J gene: TRBJ1-2
clone size: .
V gene: TRBV18
CDR3 DNA: TGTGCCAGCTCTACCGGGACAGAAGGCTATGGCTACACCTTC
CDR3 protein: CASSTGTEGYGYTF

D gene: .
J gene: TRBJ2-5
clone size: .
V gene: TRBV5-4
CDR3 DNA: TGTGCCAGCAGCTTACAGGGCCAAGAGACCCAGTACTTC
CDR3 protein: CASSLQGQETQYF

D gene: .
J gene: TRBJ1-1
clone size: .
V gene: TRBV7-2
CDR3 DNA: TGTGCCAGCAACCAGGGTTTTCAAACTGAAGCTTTCTTT
CDR3 protein: CASNQGFQTEAFF

D gene: TRBD1
J gene: TRBJ1-1
clone size: .
V gene: TRBV18
CDR3 DNA: TGTGCCAGCTCACCACAGGGGGCCGAGAACACTGAAGCTTTCTTT
CDR3 protein: CASSPQGAENTEAFF

D gene: TRBD2
J gene: TRBJ2-7
clone size: .
V gene: TRBV9
CDR3 DNA: TGTGCCAGCAGCGTACGCGGGGGGGCATACGAGCAGTACTTC
CDR3 protein: CASSVRGGAYEQYF

D gene: TRBD2
J gene: TRBJ2-2
clone size: .
V gene: TRBV7-9
CDR3 DNA: TGTGCCAGCAGCCCACGGGGACTAGCGGGGGGGCCTCAGGAGCTGTTTTTT
CDR3 protein: CASSPRGLAGGPQELFF

D gene: TRBD1
J gene: TRBJ2-5
clone size: .
V gene: TRBV5-1
CDR3 DNA: TGCGCCAGCAGCTCGAACCCGGGACAGGGGGCAGGCCAGTACTTC
CDR3 protein: CASSSNPGQGAGQYF

D gene: .
J gene: TRBJ1-1
clone size: .
V gene: TRBV14
CDR3 DNA: TGTGCCAGCAGCAGACGGCAGATCCTTGAATTTGCGAACACTGAAGCTTTCTTT
CDR3 protein: CASSRRQILEFANTEAFF

D gene: .
J gene: TRBJ2-1
clone size: .
V gene: TRBV27
CDR3 DNA: TGTGCCAGCAGTCCCACTAGCCTCCGGCCTTACAATGAGCAGTTCTTC
CDR3 protein: CASSPTSLRPYNEQFF

D gene: .
J gene: TRBJ2-7
clone size: .
V gene: TRBV7-6
CDR3 DNA: TGTGCCAGCAGCCGCGCGGGGGACATAGACTACGAGCAGTACTTC
CDR3 protein: CASSRAGDIDYEQYF

D gene: .
J gene: TRBJ1-4
clone size: .
V gene: TRBV5-4
CDR3 DNA: TGTGCCAGCAGCTTTGGGTCAACTAATGAAAAACTGTTTTTT
CDR3 protein: CASSFGSTNEKLFF

D gene: .
J gene: TRBJ1-1
clone size: .
V gene: TRBV5-1
CDR3 DNA: TGCGCCAGCAGCTTGGAGATGAACACTGAAGCTTTCTTT
CDR3 protein: CASSLEMNTEAFF

D gene: .
J gene: TRBJ2-3
clone size: .
V gene: TRBV7-9
CDR3 DNA: TGTGCCAGCAGTGACACAGATACGCAGTATTTT
CDR3 protein: CASSDTDTQYF

D gene: .
J gene: TRBJ2-5
clone size: .
V gene: TRBV4-1
CDR3 DNA: TGCGCCAGCAGCCAAGAGGGGCAGGGCCCCCAAGAGACCCAGTACTTC
CDR3 protein: CASSQEGQGPQETQYF

D gene: .
J gene: TRBJ2-3
clone size: .
V gene: TRBV9
CDR3 DNA: TGTGCCAGCAGCGCAGGGGGGGCAGTCACAGATACGCAGTATTTT
CDR3 protein: CASSAGGAVTDTQYF

D gene: TRBD2
J gene: TRBJ2-1
clone size: .
V gene: TRBV5-1
CDR3 DNA: TGCGCCAGCAGCTTAACCGGGACTAGCGGTACTGAGCAGTTCTTC
CDR3 protein: CASSLTGTSGTEQFF

D gene: .
J gene: TRBJ1-2
clone size: .
V gene: TRBV5-1
CDR3 DNA: TGCGCCAGCAGCTTGGCCAACGAGGCGAGGCAAGGCTACACCTTC
CDR3 protein: CASSLANEARQGYTF

D gene: .
J gene: TRBJ2-3
clone size: .
V gene: TRBV18
CDR3 DNA: TGTGCCAGCTCACCACCGGAAGATACGCAGTATTTT
CDR3 protein: CASSPPEDTQYF

D gene: .
J gene: TRBJ1-3
clone size: .
V gene: TRBV4-1
CDR3 DNA: TGCGCCAGCAGCCCGAGGACAGACTCTGGAAACACCATATATTTT
CDR3 protein: CASSPRTDSGNTIYF

D gene: .
J gene: TRBJ1-1
clone size: .
V gene: TRBV7-5
CDR3 DNA: TGTGCCAGCAGCCCTTGGAGCGGGGAAGCTTTCTTT
CDR3 protein: CASSPWSGEAFF

D gene: .
J gene: TRBJ2-2
clone size: .
V gene: TRBV6-1
CDR3 DNA: TGTGCCAGCAGTGAAATGGACAGCGCAACCGGGGAGCTGTTTTTT
CDR3 protein: CASSEMDSATGELFF

D gene: TRBD1
J gene: TRBJ1-5
clone size: .
V gene: TRBV5-1
CDR3 DNA: TGCGCCAGCAGCTTGGCAGGGGGCCGACTTCAGCCCCAGCATTTT
CDR3 protein: CASSLAGGRLQPQHF

D gene: .
J gene: TRBJ1-1
clone size: .
V gene: TRBV5-1
CDR3 DNA: TGCGCCAGCAGCTTTGTGGACACTGAAGCTTTCTTT
CDR3 protein: CASSFVDTEAFF

D gene: .
J gene: TRBJ2-3
clone size: .
V gene: TRBV28
CDR3 DNA: TGTGCCAGCAGCCTGACGGCCGCATCCCAAGATACGCAGTATTTT
CDR3 protein: CASSLTAASQDTQYF

D gene: TRBD2
J gene: TRBJ2-2
clone size: .
V gene: TRBV9
CDR3 DNA: TGTGCCAGCAACCGACGCGGGGGGCTGGACGCGAACACCGGGGAGCTGTTTTTT
CDR3 protein: CASNRRGGLDANTGELFF

D gene: TRBD1
J gene: TRBJ2-2
clone size: .
V gene: TRBV2
CDR3 DNA: TGTGCCAGCAACACCGGACAGGCCACCGGGGAGCTGTTTTTT
CDR3 protein: CASNTGQATGELFF

D gene: .
J gene: TRBJ2-7
clone size: once
V gene: TRBV5-1
CDR3 DNA: TGCGCCAGCAGCTTGGTAGCCCAGGAATCCTACGAGCAGTACTTC
CDR3 protein: CASSLVAQESYEQYF

D gene: .
J gene: TRBJ1-5
clone size: .
V gene: TRBV6-1
CDR3 DNA: TGTGCCAGCAGTTATAGTCAGCCCCAGCATTTT
CDR3 protein: CASSYSQPQHF

D gene: TRBD2
J gene: TRBJ2-3
clone size: .
V gene: TRBV29-1
CDR3 DNA: TGCAGCGTTGTGGGGGTAGCGGGGGCAAACACAGATACGCAGTATTTT
CDR3 protein: CSVVGVAGANTDTQYF

D gene: .
J gene: TRBJ2-1
clone size: .
V gene: TRBV2
CDR3 DNA: TGTGCCAGCAGTGAAGTAGGGCCCCCCGGAGGGTTCTTC
CDR3 protein: CASSEVGPPGGFF

D gene: .
J gene: TRBJ1-4
clone size: .
V gene: TRBV7-9
CDR3 DNA: TGTGCCAGCAGTCCCCCAACTACTAATGAAAAACTGTTTTTT
CDR3 protein: CASSPPTTNEKLFF

D gene: .
J gene: TRBJ1-6
clone size: .
V gene: TRBV7-9
CDR3 DNA: TGTGCCAGTGTTGGGGATCTTAATTCACCCCTCCACTTT
CDR3 protein: CASVGDLNSPLHF

D gene: .
J gene: TRBJ1-1
clone size: .
V gene: TRBV7-9
CDR3 DNA: TGTGCCAGCAGCTTAAATGAGGCTTTCTTT
CDR3 protein: CASSLNEAFF

D gene: .
J gene: TRBJ1-1
clone size: .
V gene: TRBV6-1
CDR3 DNA: TGTGCCAGCAGTGTAAGGGGTGGGAACACTGAAGCTTTCTTT
CDR3 protein: CASSVRGGNTEAFF